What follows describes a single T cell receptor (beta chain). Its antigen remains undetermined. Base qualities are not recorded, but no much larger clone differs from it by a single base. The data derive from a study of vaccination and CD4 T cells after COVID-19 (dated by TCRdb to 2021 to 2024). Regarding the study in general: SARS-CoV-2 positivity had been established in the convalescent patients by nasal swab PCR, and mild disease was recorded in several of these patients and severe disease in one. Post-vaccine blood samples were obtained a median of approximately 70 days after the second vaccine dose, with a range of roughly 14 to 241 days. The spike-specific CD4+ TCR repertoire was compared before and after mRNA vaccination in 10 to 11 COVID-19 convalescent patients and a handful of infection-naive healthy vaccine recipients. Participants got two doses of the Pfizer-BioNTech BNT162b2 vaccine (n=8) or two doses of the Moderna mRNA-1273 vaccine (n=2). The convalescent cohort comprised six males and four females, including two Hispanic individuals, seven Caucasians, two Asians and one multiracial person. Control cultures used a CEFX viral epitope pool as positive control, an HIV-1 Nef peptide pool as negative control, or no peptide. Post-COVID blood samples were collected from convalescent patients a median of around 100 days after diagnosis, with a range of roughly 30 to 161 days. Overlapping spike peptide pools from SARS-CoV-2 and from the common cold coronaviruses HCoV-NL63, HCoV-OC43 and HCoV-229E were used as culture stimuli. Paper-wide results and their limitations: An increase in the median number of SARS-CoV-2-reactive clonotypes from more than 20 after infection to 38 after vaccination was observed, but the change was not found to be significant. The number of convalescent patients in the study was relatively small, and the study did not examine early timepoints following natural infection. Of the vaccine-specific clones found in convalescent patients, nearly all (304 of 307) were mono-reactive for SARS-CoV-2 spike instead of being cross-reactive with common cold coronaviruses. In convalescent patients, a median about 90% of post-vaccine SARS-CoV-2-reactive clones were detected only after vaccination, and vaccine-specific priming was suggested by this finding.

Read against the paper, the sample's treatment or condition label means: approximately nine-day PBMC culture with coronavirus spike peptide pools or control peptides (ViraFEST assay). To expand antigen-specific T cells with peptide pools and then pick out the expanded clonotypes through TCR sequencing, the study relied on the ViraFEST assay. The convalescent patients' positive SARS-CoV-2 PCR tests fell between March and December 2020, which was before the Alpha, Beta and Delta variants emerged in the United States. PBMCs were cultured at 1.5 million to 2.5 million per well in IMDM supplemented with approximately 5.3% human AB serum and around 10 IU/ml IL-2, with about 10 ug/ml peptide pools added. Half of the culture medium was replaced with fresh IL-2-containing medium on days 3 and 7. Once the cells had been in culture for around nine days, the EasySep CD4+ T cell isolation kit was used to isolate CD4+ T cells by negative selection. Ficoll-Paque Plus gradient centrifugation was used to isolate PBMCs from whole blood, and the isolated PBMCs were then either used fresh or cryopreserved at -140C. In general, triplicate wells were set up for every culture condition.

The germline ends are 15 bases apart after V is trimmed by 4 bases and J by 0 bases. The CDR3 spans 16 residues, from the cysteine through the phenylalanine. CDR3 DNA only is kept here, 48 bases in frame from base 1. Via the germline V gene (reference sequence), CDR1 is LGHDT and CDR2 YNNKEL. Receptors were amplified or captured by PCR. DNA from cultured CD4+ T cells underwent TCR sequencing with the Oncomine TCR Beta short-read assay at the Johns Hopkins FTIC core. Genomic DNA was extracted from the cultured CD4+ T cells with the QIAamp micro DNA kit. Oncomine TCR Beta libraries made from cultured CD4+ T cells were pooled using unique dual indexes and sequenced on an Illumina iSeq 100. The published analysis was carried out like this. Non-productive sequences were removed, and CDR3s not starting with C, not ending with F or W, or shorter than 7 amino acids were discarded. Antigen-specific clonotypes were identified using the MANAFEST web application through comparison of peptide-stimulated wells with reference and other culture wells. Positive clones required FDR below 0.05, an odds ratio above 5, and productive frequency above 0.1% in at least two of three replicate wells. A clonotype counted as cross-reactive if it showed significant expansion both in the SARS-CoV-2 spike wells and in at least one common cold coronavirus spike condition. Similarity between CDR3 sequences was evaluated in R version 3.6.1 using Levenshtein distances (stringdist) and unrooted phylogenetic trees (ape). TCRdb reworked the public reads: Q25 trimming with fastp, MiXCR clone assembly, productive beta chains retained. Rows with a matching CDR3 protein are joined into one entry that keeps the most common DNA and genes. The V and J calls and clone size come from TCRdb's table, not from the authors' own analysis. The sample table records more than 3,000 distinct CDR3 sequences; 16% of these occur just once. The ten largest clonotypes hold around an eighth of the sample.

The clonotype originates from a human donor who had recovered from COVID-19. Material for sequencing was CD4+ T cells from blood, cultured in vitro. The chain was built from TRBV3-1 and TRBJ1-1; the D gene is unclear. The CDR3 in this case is CASSPRERYMNTEAFF. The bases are TGTGCCAGCAGCCCCCGTGAACGGTACATGAACACTGAAGCTTTCTTT.